This entry lists 18 T cell receptor beta chains sequenced from one sample in a study of siplizumab effects on memory and regulatory T cells. The protocol was immunoSEQ multiplex PCR, while the TCRdb copy is restricted to in-frame clones and leaves out a portion. The repertoire consists of about 69,000 clones, with about 90% occurring once and the leading ten covering more than 1.5%. Sequenced input: Tregs sorted from blood. The receptors here all came from a human donor in good health.

The chain combines TRBV4-3 with TRBJ2-3; 8 positions agree with TRBD1. This CDR3 comprises 16 residues. The junction had 9 bases not matched to a gene; V was cut back by 4 bases and J by 3 bases. Germline V gene sequence: CDR1 LGHNA, CDR2 YSLEER. Written as DNA, the CDR3 is TGCGCCAGCAGCCCCCAAGGACAGGGCTCAACAGATACGCAGTATTTT. Protein product: CASSPQGQGSTDTQYF.

DNA for the CDR3: TGTGCCAGCAGCTGGGGACATCGAGGCTACGAGCAGTACTTC. Its protein is CASSWGHRGYEQYF. The rearrangement joins TRBV7-9 to TRBJ2-7; tentative D call: TRBD1 (6 bases). Trimming removed 4 bases at V and 3 bases at J, with 13 bases between. Germline V CDR1 and CDR2: SEHNR, FQNEAQ (reference sequence). The CDR3 sequence is 14 residues long.

This rearrangement joins TRBV4-2 to TRBJ2-3; either TRBD1 or TRBD2 may fit D (5 bases each). Germline loops: CDR1 LGHNA, CDR2 YNFKEQ. V shed 3 bases and J shed 0 bases, with 13 bases lying between them. The CDR3 contains 16 residues. The DNA for the CDR3 is TGTGCCAGCAGCCATCTCGGGACCCCTAGCACAGATACGCAGTATTTT. Protein: CASSHLGTPSTDTQYF.

The chain uses TRBV7-3 and TRBJ2-1; D perhaps matches TRBD2 (5 bases). Germline V lookup: CDR1 SGHTA, CDR2 FQGTGA. V dropped 0 bases and J dropped 6 bases, with 6 bases sitting between them. The CDR3 consists of 13 residues. CDR3 bases: TGTGCCAGCAGCTTAACCGCGGGCAATGAGCAGTTCTTC. The encoded protein is CASSLTAGNEQFF.

The chain joins TRBV5-1 to TRBJ2-3; 12 bases are shared with TRBD2. This CDR3 spans 15 amino acids. Germline V gives CDR1 SGHRS, CDR2 YFSETQ. V was pared by 4 bases and J by 5 bases, with 5 bases of the junction left unmatched. The CDR3 here is CASSPKGLAGDTQYF. The CDR3 bases are TGCGCCAGCAGCCCCAAGGGACTAGCGGGAGATACGCAGTATTTT.

V is TRBV5-1 and J is TRBJ2-5; possible D gene TRBD1, 7 bases. Germline lookup yields CDR1 SGHRS and CDR2 YFSETQ. This CDR3 contains 15 residues. V was pared by 1 base and J by 5 bases, with 15 bases between. The CDR3 loop is CASSLSRGTFETQYF. The CDR3 DNA follows: TGCGCCAGCAGCTTGAGCAGGGGGACTTTCGAGACCCAGTACTTC.

V is TRBV29-1 and J is TRBJ1-4; possibly TRBD1 for D (5 bases). Trimming shortened V by 4 bases and J by 3 bases, and 12 bases separated the two germline ends. CDR1 SQVTM and CDR2 ANQGSEA come from the germline V gene. The CDR3 sequence is 14 residues long. The CDR3 protein is CSVGWGSANEKLFF. In nucleotides, the CDR3 is TGCAGCGTTGGTTGGGGGTCGGCTAATGAAAAACTGTTTTTT. The whole variable domain, remainder taken from reference TRBV29-1 and TRBJ1-4, is SAVISQKPSRDICQRGTSLTIQCQVDSQVTMMFWYRQQPGQSLTLIATANQGSEATYESGFVIDKFPISRPNLTFSTLTVSNMSPEDSSIYLCSVGWGSANEKLFFGSGTQLSVL.

The chain joins TRBV2 to TRBJ2-5; no reliable D call. CDR1 and CDR2 from the germline V gene are SNHLY and FYNNEI. V was clipped by 1 base and J by 5 bases, with 8 bases between them. This CDR3 has 13 residues. CDR3 residues: CASSEGVRETQYF. CDR3 in DNA: TGTGCCAGCAGTGAAGGAGTGCGGGAGACCCAGTACTTC.

The chain couples TRBV28 to TRBJ1-1; D gene uncertain. V was clipped by 2 bases and J by 0 bases, with 10 bases between them. The CDR3 spans 15 residues. Germline CDR1 reads MDHEN; CDR2 reads SYDVKM. CDR3 loop: CASSLLGGVNTEAFF. The CDR3, as DNA: TGTGCCAGCAGTTTACTTGGCGGGGTGAACACTGAAGCTTTCTTT.

The chain carries TRBV27 and TRBJ2-7; the D gene is possibly TRBD1 (5 bases). From germline, CDR1 is MNHEY and CDR2 SMNVEV (reference sequence). This CDR3 has 14 amino acids. The germline V and J ends were trimmed by 2 bases and 7 bases, with 15 bases remaining between them. CDR3 sequence: CASSLTWAGAEQYF. The CDR3 nucleotides read TGTGCCAGCAGTTTAACCTGGGCTGGGGCAGAGCAGTACTTC.

The chain combines TRBV6-6 with TRBJ2-2; no reliable D call. The germline V gene has CDR1 MNHNY and CDR2 SVGAGI (reference sequence). This CDR3 is 14 amino acids long. Trimming took 4 bases from V and 5 from J, leaving 11 bases between them. CDR3 in amino acids: CASSLQTSTGELFF. In DNA, the CDR3 is TGTGCCAGCAGTTTACAGACAAGTACCGGGGAGCTGTTTTTT.

This chain connects TRBV5-6 to TRBJ1-1; D not resolved. V was pared by 0 bases and J by 4 bases, with 13 bases between. CDR1 SGHDT and CDR2 YYEEEE come from the germline V gene. CDR3 length: 15 amino acids. In DNA form, the CDR3 reads TGTGCCAGCAGCTTGGCTGTGGGGTGGGGCACTGAAGCTTTCTTT. As protein: CASSLAVGWGTEAFF. Full variable domain (remainder filled in from reference TRBV5-6 and TRBJ1-1): DAGVTQSPTHLIKTRGQQVTLRCSPKSGHDTVSWYQQALGQGPQFIFQYYEEEERQRGNFPDRFSGHQFPNYSSELNVNALLLGDSALYLCASSLAVGWGTEAFFGQGTRLTVV.

There are a few counts of this clone. This sequence joins TRBV5-4 and TRBJ2-7; possibly TRBD2 for D (5 bases). V was trimmed by 2 bases and J by 6 bases, leaving 12 bases between them. The CDR3 runs 13 residues. From germline, CDR1 is SGHNT and CDR2 YYREEE (reference sequence). CDR3 sequence (DNA): TGTGCCAGCAGCTTCGAGGGATTAGGCGAGCAGTACTTC. Its translation is CASSFEGLGEQYF. Full variable domain (missing parts from reference TRBV5-4 and TRBJ2-7): ETGVTQSPTHLIKTRGQQVTLRCSSQSGHNTVSWYQQALGQGPQFIFQYYREEENGRGNFPPRFSGLQFPNYSSELNVNALELDDSALYLCASSFEGLGEQYFGPGTRLTVT.

This clone was detected a few times. The rearrangement uses TRBV11-1 and TRBJ2-7; 8 nucleotides align to TRBD2. CDR3 size: 14 residues. V was pared by 3 bases and J by 7 bases, with 8 bases of the junction left unmatched. Germline V gene data show CDR1 as SGHAT and CDR2 as FQDESV (reference sequence). This chain's CDR3 is CASSFDREGREQYF. CDR3 DNA sequence: TGTGCCAGCAGCTTCGACCGGGAGGGTCGAGAGCAGTACTTC.

The chain uses TRBV18 and TRBJ1-1; D not certain. V lost 3 bases and J lost 8, with 13 bases in between. Germline loops: CDR1 KGHSH, CDR2 LQKENI. The CDR3 loop spans 13 amino acids. DNA for the CDR3: TGTGCCAGCTCACCTAAGGGTTACGGCGAAGCTTTCTTT. It yields the protein CASSPKGYGEAFF.

The count of this clone is one. This chain links TRBV4-2 with TRBJ2-1, with 12 bases that match TRBD2. Unmatched junction bases numbered 9, after V lost 0 bases and J lost 12 bases. Per germline, CDR1 LGHNA and CDR2 YNFKEQ. The CDR3 spans 16 residues. DNA for the CDR3: TGTGCCAGCAGCCAAGATTTGCTAGCGGGAGGGGTTGGGCAGTTCTTC. Protein product: CASSQDLLAGGVGQFF.

The chain recombines TRBV5-6 with TRBJ2-4, with 10 positions matching TRBD1. After removal of 4 bases from V and 8 bases from J, the junction contained 15 bases not matched to a gene. The germline V gene encodes CDR1 SGHDT and CDR2 YYEEEE. The CDR3 covers 17 residues. As DNA, the CDR3 is TGTGCCAGCAGCCATCCCCGGGACAGGGGACTTCAGGACATTCAGTACTTC. Translated, it gives CASSHPRDRGLQDIQYF.

V usage is TRBV10-2 and J usage is TRBJ2-5; TRBD1 is a possible D gene (6 bases). This CDR3 comprises 13 residues. CDR1 is WSHSY, CDR2 SAAADI, per germline. The V end was cut by 9 bases, the J end by 1 base, with 12 bases between. The CDR3 nucleotides are TGCGCCAGTGCACAGGGAGCCCAAGAGACCCAGTACTTC. Encoded protein: CASAQGAQETQYF.